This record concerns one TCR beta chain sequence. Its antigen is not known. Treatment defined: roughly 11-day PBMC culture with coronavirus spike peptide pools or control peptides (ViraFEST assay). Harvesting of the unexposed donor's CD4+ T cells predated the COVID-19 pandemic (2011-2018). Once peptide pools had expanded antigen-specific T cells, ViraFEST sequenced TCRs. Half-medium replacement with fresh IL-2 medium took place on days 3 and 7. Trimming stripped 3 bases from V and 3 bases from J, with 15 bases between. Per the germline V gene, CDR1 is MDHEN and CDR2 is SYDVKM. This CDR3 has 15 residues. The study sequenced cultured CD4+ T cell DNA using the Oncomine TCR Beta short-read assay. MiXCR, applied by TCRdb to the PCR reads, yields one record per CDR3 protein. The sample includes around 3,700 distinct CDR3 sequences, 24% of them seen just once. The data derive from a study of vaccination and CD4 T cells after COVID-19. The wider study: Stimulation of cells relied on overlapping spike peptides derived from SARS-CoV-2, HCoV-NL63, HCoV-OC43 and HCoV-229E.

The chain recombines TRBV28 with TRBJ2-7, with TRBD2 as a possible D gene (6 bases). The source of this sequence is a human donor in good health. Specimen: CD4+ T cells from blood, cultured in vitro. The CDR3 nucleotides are TGTGCCAGCAGTTTTTCGTCAGGGACTCTCTACGAGCAGTACTTC. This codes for CASSFSSGTLYEQYF.